One and the same sample provided the 18 T cell receptor beta chains below, sequenced in a study of identical twins (dated by TCRdb to 2015 to 2016). The method behind the library was 5' RACE. Sequencing used an Illumina HiSeq 2000. TCRdb trimmed the raw reads at Q25, called clones with MiXCR and kept productive beta chains. Each entry merges the rows of one CDR3 protein and shows their most common DNA and genes. The sample table lists about 700,000 distinct CDR3 sequences, roughly 6.2% of them with a count of one. The leading ten clones occupy 1.5% to 2% of the sample. Sequenced input: naive T cells sorted from blood. Interpreted using the paper, the cell subset or site label stands for: cells isolated with a human naive T-cell isolation kit. Receptors were obtained from a man between 18 and 29 years old in good health.

Turning to this clonotype: A much larger clone differs by one base, so this may be a read error. In this CDR3 the conserved last residue, phenylalanine or tryptophan, is missing, so a read error is likely. The chain uses TRBV20-1 and TRBJ2-7; the D gene is possibly TRBD1 (5 bases). This CDR3 comprises 16 residues. From germline, CDR1 is DFQATT and CDR2 SNEGSKA (reference sequence). Trimming shortened V by 5 bases and J by 6 bases, and 26 bases separated the two germline ends. The CDR3 DNA reads as TGCAGTGCTCATACTCCCGACAGACCTACGAAGAGCGAGCAGTACTGC. Translated, it gives CSAHTPDRPTKSEQYC.

There are many counts of this clonotype. The J gene is TRBJ2-2, the V gene TRBV20-1, with D uncertain. The CDR3 length is 11 residues. CDR1 DFQATT and CDR2 SNEGSKA come from the germline V gene (reference sequence). V shed 2 bases and J shed 6 bases, with 4 bases lying between them. This CDR3 is CSARLPGELFF. For the CDR3, the DNA is TGCAGTGCTAGACTCCCCGGGGAGCTGTTTTTT.

CDR3 region: CASSQGAGDSYEQYF. As DNA, the CDR3 is TGTGCCAGCAGCCAAGGGGCAGGGGACTCCTACGAGCAGTACTTC. This chain joins TRBV14 and TRBJ2-7; a possible D gene is TRBD1 (6 bases). The CDR3 covers 15 residues. Germline CDR1 is SGHDN and CDR2 is FVKESK. V lost 1 base and J lost 0, with 10 bases in between.

This clonotype was counted between two and nine times. The V and J genes are TRBV5-5 and TRBJ1-1, with 8 bases fitting TRBD1. The germline V gene encodes CDR1 SGHKS and CDR2 YYEKEE (reference sequence). Trimming at V came to 4 bases and at J to 2 bases, leaving 7 bases not matched to a gene. The CDR3 covers 15 residues. The CDR3 region has the DNA TGTGCCAGCAGCGCACCGGGACAGGTAAACACTGAAGCTTTCTTT. Residues: CASSAPGQVNTEAFF. Full variable domain (outside the CDR3, taken from reference TRBV5-5 and TRBJ1-1): DAGVTQSPTHLIKTRGQQVTLRCSPISGHKSVSWYQQVLGQGPQFIFQYYEKEERGRGNFPDRFSARQFPNYSSELNVNALLLGDSALYLCASSAPGQVNTEAFFGQGTRLTVV.

The chain has TRBV27 and TRBJ1-5; D remains unclear. CDR3 length equals 16 residues. Trimming shortened V by 6 bases and J by 5 bases, and 20 bases separated the two germline ends. Germline V gene sequence: CDR1 MNHEY, CDR2 SMNVEV (reference sequence). The CDR3, as DNA: TGTGCCAGCAGCAGGACCGACTCTCTTGGGGATCAGCCCCAGCATTTT. Translated, it gives CASSRTDSLGDQPQHF.

The chain combines TRBV5-1 with TRBJ2-6; 10 bases are shared with TRBD2. This CDR3 spans 18 amino acids. The V gene end was trimmed by 4 bases and the J gene end by 3 bases; junction bases not matched to a gene: 10. The germline CDR1 and CDR2 sequences are SGHRS and YFSETQ. DNA for the CDR3: TGCGCCAGCAGCCTCCTGGCTAGCGGGAGTGTTGGGGCCAACGTCCTGACTTTC. It yields the protein CASSLLASGSVGANVLTF.

This clonotype was observed at least ten times. Mismatch with germline at one junction end may stem from a read error. This chain uses TRBV5-1 with TRBJ2-3, with 7 positions matching TRBD2. The CDR3 runs to 12 residues. Per the germline V gene, CDR1 is SGHRS and CDR2 is YFSETQ. CDR3 DNA sequence: TGTGCCAGCAGCGGGGGCACAGATACGCAGTATTTT. Residues: CASSGGTDTQYF.

The sample holds many counts of this clonotype. The V gene is TRBV29-1, the J gene TRBJ2-1; TRBD2 agrees at 7 bases. Looked up from germline, CDR1 is SQVTM and CDR2 is ANQGSEA. The CDR3 consists of 15 residues. V lost 6 bases, J lost 3 bases, and 11 bases stayed unmatched. CDR3 nucleotides: TGCAGCGTGGGGGTTGCGGGAGTGGGCTACAATGAGCAGTTCTTC. It specifies CSVGVAGVGYNEQFF.

This clonotype was counted many times. J is TRBJ1-1 and V is TRBV29-1, with a weak D call TRBD1 (5 bases). Per the germline V gene, CDR1 is SQVTM and CDR2 is ANQGSEA. The CDR3 length is 14 residues. V was pared by 1 base and J by 7 bases, with 16 bases between. The DNA for the CDR3 is TGCAGCGTTGAAGGACCCGGGGGAAGGGATGAAGCTTTCTTT. Translating it yields CSVEGPGGRDEAFF.

This clonotype was counted ten times or more. The gene calls are TRBV12-3 or TRBV12-4 and TRBJ2-5, with a weak D call TRBD1 (5 bases). Trimming shortened V by 6 bases and J by 6 bases, and 14 bases separated the two germline ends. The CDR3 is 13 residues long. CDR3 in amino acids: CASRGPGRKTQYF. The CDR3 DNA is TGTGCCAGCAGGGGGCCAGGAAGAAAGACCCAGTACTTC.

This clonotype was seen at least ten times. J is TRBJ2-2 and V is TRBV7-2; D gene uncertain. With 1 base removed from V and 5 bases from J, the gap between germline ends came to 2 bases. The CDR3 extends over 12 amino acids. Germline assignment: CDR1 SGHTA and CDR2 FQGNSA. This chain's CDR3 is CASSLETGELFF. Here the CDR3 DNA reads TGTGCCAGCAGCTTAGAAACCGGGGAGCTGTTTTTT.

The V call is TRBV3-1, the J call TRBJ2-1; the match to TRBD2 covers 11 bases. V shed 3 bases and J 4 bases; nucleotides not matched to a gene: 2. Per germline, CDR1 LGHDT and CDR2 YNNKEL (reference sequence). CDR3 length equals 15 residues. CDR3 nucleotides: TGTGCCAGCAGCCATAGCGGGAGGGGGTACAATGAGCAGTTCTTC. It codes for CASSHSGRGYNEQFF.

This clonotype was detected only a few times. V and J are TRBV2 and TRBJ2-2; D remains ambiguous. V lost 9 bases to trimming and J lost 3 bases, with 11 bases between them. This CDR3 contains 13 residues. The germline V gene has CDR1 SNHLY and CDR2 FYNNEI. CDR3 amino acids: CARQELYTGELFF. CDR3 coding DNA: TGTGCCAGGCAGGAACTATACACCGGGGAGCTGTTTTTT.

This clonotype has ten or more counts. The J gene is TRBJ2-1, the V gene TRBV11-2; tentative D call: TRBD2 (6 bases). V was clipped by 2 bases and J by 2 bases, with 13 bases between them. The germline V gene encodes CDR1 SGHAT and CDR2 FQNNGV. This CDR3 spans 16 amino acids. DNA of the CDR3: TGTGCCAGCAGCTTACCCCGGGACTGGCCCTACAATGAGCAGTTCTTC. Translating it yields CASSLPRDWPYNEQFF. The whole variable domain, remainder taken from reference TRBV11-2 and TRBJ2-1, is EAGVAQSPRYKIIEKRQSVAFWCNPISGHATLYWYQQILGQGPKLLIQFQNNGVVDDSQLPKDRFSAERLKGVDSTLKIQPAKLEDSAVYLCASSLPRDWPYNEQFFGPGTRLTVL.

The chain links TRBV5-1 to TRBJ2-7; TRBD1 aligns across 7 bases. The CDR3 is 13 amino acids. The trim removed 4 bases at V and 12 bases at J, leaving 13 bases unmatched. CDR1 and CDR2 from the germline V gene are SGHRS and YFSETQ. This chain's CDR3 is CASSSELGQSPYF. The DNA of the CDR3 is TGCGCCAGCAGCAGCGAATTGGGACAGTCCCCGTACTTC.

V and J are TRBV7-3 and TRBJ2-2, with D perhaps TRBD1 (5 bases). This CDR3 comprises 14 residues. V was shortened by 5 bases and J by 2 bases, with 9 bases between the two germline ends. The germline V gene has CDR1 SGHTA and CDR2 FQGTGA. In nucleotides, the CDR3 is TGTGCCAGCAGCGGCGACAGAAACACCGGGGAGCTGTTTTTT. It is translated as CASSGDRNTGELFF.

This clonotype was seen a few times. The rearrangement links TRBV12-3 or TRBV12-4 to TRBJ2-5; 11 nucleotides agree with TRBD2. The CDR3 is made up of 14 amino acids. Trimming cost V 7 bases and J 5 bases; bases outside gene matches: 6. The CDR3 protein is CASTLSGRGETQYF. CDR3 sequence (DNA): TGTGCCAGCACCCTTAGCGGGAGGGGCGAGACCCAGTACTTC.

This clonotype has more than one count but fewer than ten. The chain links TRBV12-3 or TRBV12-4 to TRBJ2-1, with 8 bases matching TRBD2. V gave up 6 bases and J gave up 9 bases; unmatched junction bases: 13. The CDR3 is made up of 15 amino acids. DNA of the CDR3: TGTGCCAGCAGGGGCAAGCGGGAGAAACGGGGTGAGCAGTTCTTC. Translation gives CASRGKREKRGEQFF.